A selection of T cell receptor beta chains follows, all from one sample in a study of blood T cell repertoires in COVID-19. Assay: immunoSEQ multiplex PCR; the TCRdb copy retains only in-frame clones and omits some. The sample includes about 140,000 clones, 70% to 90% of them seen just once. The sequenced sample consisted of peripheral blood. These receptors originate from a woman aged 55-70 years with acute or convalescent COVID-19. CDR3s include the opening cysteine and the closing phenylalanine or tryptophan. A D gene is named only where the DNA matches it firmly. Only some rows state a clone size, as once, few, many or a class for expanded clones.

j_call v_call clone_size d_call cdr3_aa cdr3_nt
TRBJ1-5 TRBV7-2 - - CASSLVSDSNQPQHF TGTGCCAGCAGCTTAGTGTCAGATAGCAATCAGCCCCAGCATTTT
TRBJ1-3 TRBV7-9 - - CASSPGPSGDTIYF TGTGCCAGCAGCCCCGGGCCTTCAGGGGACACCATATATTTT
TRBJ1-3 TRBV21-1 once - CASSNPRASGNTIYF TGTGCCAGCAGCAATCCCAGGGCCTCTGGAAACACCATATATTTT
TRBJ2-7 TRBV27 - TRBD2 CASNPHGRATYEQYF TGTGCCAGCAACCCCCACGGGAGGGCAACATACGAGCAGTACTTC
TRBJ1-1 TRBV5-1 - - CASSLAPGGTGTEAFF TGCGCCAGCAGCTTGGCCCCGGGAGGGACGGGTACTGAAGCTTTCTTT
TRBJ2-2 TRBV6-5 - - CASRYQGTITGELFF TGTGCCAGCCGCTACCAGGGGACCATCACCGGGGAGCTGTTTTTT
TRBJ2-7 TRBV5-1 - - CASSLAPGQTYEQYF TGCGCCAGCAGCTTGGCCCCCGGACAGACCTACGAGCAGTACTTC
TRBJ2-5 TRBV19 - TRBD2 CASTKGRGRRTGGETQYF TGTGCCAGTACCAAAGGGAGAGGGCGACGGACGGGAGGAGAGACCCAGTACTTC
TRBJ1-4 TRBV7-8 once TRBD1 CASSLQGGSYEKLFF TGTGCCAGCAGCCTCCAGGGGGGTTCTTATGAAAAACTGTTTTTT
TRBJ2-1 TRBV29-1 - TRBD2 CSVAGGSYNEQFF TGCAGCGTAGCGGGGGGGTCCTACAATGAGCAGTTCTTC
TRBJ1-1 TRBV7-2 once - CASSLLPGSEAFF TGTGCCAGCAGCTTACTTCCAGGGTCTGAAGCTTTCTTT
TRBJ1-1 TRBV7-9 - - CASSARVGRGSTEAFF TGTGCCAGCAGCGCAAGGGTGGGTCGGGGGAGCACTGAAGCTTTCTTT
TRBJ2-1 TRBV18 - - CASSPGTLTYNEQFF TGTGCCAGCTCTCCCGGGACTCTAACCTACAATGAGCAGTTCTTC
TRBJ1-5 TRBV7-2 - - CASSEGLARNQPQHF TGTGCCAGCAGCGAGGGCCTTGCTAGGAATCAGCCCCAGCATTTT
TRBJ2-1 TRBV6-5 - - CASTKTQAYNEQFF TGTGCCAGCACTAAGACACAAGCTTACAATGAGCAGTTCTTC
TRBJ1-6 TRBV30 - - CAWSVYRVSDNSPLHF TGTGCCTGGAGTGTCTACAGGGTCTCTGATAATTCACCCCTCCACTTT
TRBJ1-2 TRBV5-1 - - CASSPGEDPYGYTF TGCGCCAGCAGCCCGGGAGAAGACCCCTATGGCTACACCTTC
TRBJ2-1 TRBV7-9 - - CASSPRAAQPSYNEQFF TGTGCCAGCAGCCCAAGAGCCGCACAGCCCTCCTACAATGAGCAGTTCTTC
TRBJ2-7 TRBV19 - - CASSTWDTPREQYF TGTGCCAGTTCCACTTGGGACACACCAAGGGAGCAGTACTTC
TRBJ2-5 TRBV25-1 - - CASSLRRETQYF TGTGCCAGCAGTCTTAGGAGGGAGACCCAGTACTTC
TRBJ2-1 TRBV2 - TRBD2 CASSELAGADNEQFF TGTGCCAGCAGTGAACTAGCGGGGGCCGACAATGAGCAGTTCTTC
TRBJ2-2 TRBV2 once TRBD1 CASSERTGDNTGELFF TGTGCCAGCAGTGAACGGACAGGAGACAACACCGGGGAGCTGTTTTTT
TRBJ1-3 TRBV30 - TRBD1 CAWSTGGRNTIYF TGTGCCTGGAGTACAGGGGGCCGAAACACCATATATTTT